The TCR beta chain under discussion was sequenced for a study of vaccination and CD4 T cells after COVID-19 (dated by TCRdb to 2022 to 2024). Describing the broader study: Convalescent patients had a positive SARS-CoV-2 result on nasal swab PCR, and of these patients, under ten had mild disease and one had severe disease. Post-COVID blood samples from convalescent patients were collected a median of around 100 days after diagnosis, with a range of roughly 35 to 180 days. Culture stimuli were overlapping spike peptide pools from SARS-CoV-2 and from the common cold coronaviruses HCoV-NL63, HCoV-OC43 and HCoV-229E. Post-vaccine blood samples were taken a median of approximately 70 days after the second vaccine dose, with a range of roughly 13 to 250 days. The spike-specific CD4+ TCR repertoire was compared before and after mRNA vaccination in over nine COVID-19 convalescent patients and a handful of infection-naive healthy vaccine recipients. Six males and four females were included in the convalescent cohort, with two Hispanic individuals, seven Caucasians, two Asians and one multiracial person represented. Control cultures used a CEFX viral epitope pool as positive control, an HIV-1 Nef peptide pool as negative control, or no peptide. Each participant got two doses of either the Pfizer-BioNTech BNT162b2 vaccine (n=8) or the Moderna mRNA-1273 vaccine (n=2).

V loses 4 bases, J loses 0 bases, and the germline ends lie 17 bases apart. Based on the germline V gene (reference sequence), the CDR1 and CDR2 sequences are MNHEY and SMNVEV. Spanning cysteine to phenylalanine, the CDR3 consists of 17 amino acids. The only DNA kept is the CDR3, 51 bases in frame from the first base. The treatment or condition label for this specimen denotes: roughly 10-day PBMC culture with coronavirus spike peptide pools or control peptides (ViraFEST assay). The ViraFEST assay, used in the study, expanded antigen-specific T cells with peptide pools and then identified the expanded clonotypes through TCR sequencing. The convalescent patients' positive SARS-CoV-2 PCR tests were from March to December 2020, which was before the Alpha, Beta and Delta variants emerged in the United States. PBMCs were cultured at about 2 million per well in IMDM supplemented with approximately 5.4% human AB serum and about 10 IU/ml IL-2, with approximately 9.5 ug/ml peptide pools added. On days 3 and 7, half of the culture medium was replaced with fresh IL-2-containing medium. After 9 to 10 days of culture, CD4+ T cells were isolated by negative selection using the EasySep CD4+ T cell isolation kit. Ficoll-Paque Plus gradient centrifugation was used to isolate PBMCs from whole blood, and the isolated PBMCs were then either used fresh or cryopreserved at -140C. Triplicate wells were generally used for each culture condition.

This clonotype was observed a few times. The antigen it binds to is not known. No quality values exist for individual bases; no much larger clone is one base distant. Overall results and qualifications from the work: Only a relatively small number of convalescent patients were included in the study, and early timepoints following natural infection were not analyzed. In convalescent patients, nearly all vaccine-specific clones (304 of 307) were found to be mono-reactive for SARS-CoV-2 spike rather than cross-reactive with common cold coronaviruses. An increase in the median number of SARS-CoV-2-reactive clonotypes from 21 after infection to 35 to 40 after vaccination was observed, but the change was not found to be significant. Among the post-vaccine SARS-CoV-2-reactive clones in convalescent patients, a median approximately 90% showed up only after vaccination, which suggests vaccine-specific priming.

Library preparation employed PCR. At the Johns Hopkins FTIC core, DNA from the cultured CD4+ T cells underwent TCR sequencing with the Oncomine TCR Beta short-read assay. The QIAamp micro DNA kit was used to extract genomic DNA from the cultured CD4+ T cells. Oncomine TCR Beta libraries from cultured CD4+ T cells were pooled using unique dual indexes and sequenced on an Illumina iSeq 100. Per the original workflow: Non-productive sequences were filtered out, and CDR3s that did not start with C, did not end with F or W, or were shorter than 7 amino acids were discarded. The MANAFEST web application identified antigen-specific clonotypes by comparing peptide-stimulated wells against reference wells and other culture wells. To be called positive, a clone needed an FDR below 0.05, an odds ratio above 5, and a productive frequency above 0.1% in at least two of three replicate wells. A clonotype was classed as cross-reactive if the clonotype showed significant expansion both in SARS-CoV-2 spike wells and in at least one common cold coronavirus spike condition. Using R version 3.6.1, CDR3 homology was evaluated through Levenshtein distances (stringdist) along with unrooted phylogenetic trees (ape). TCRdb trimmed the raw reads at Q25, called clones with MiXCR and kept productive beta chains. Merged by CDR3 protein, the rows form single entries marked with the most common genes and DNA. Clone size and V and J calls follow TCRdb, not the original study. The sample table records some 18,000 distinct CDR3 sequences; over 50% of these occur just once. The top ten clones comprise over 8.5% of the sample.

What was sequenced was CD4+ T cells from blood, cultured in vitro. The TCR comes from a human donor who had recovered from COVID-19. The chain couples TRBV27 to TRBJ2-3; matching of 5 bases hints at TRBD2 as the D gene. The nucleotide sequence is TGTGCCAGCAGTTCCCTCCGGGATAGCGTGAGCACAGATACGCAGTATTTT. The resulting protein is CASSSLRDSVSTDTQYF.